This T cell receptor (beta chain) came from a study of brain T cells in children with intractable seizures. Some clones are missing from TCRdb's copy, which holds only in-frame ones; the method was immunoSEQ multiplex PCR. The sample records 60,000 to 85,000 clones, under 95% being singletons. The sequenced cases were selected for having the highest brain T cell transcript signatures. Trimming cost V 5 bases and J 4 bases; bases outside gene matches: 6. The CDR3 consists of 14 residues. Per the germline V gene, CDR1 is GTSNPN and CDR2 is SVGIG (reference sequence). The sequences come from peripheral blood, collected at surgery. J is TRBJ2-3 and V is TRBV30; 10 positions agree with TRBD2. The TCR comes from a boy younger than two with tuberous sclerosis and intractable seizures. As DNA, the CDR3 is TGTGCCTGGGGTACTAGCGGGATGGCAGATACGCAGTATTTT. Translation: CAWGTSGMADTQYF.